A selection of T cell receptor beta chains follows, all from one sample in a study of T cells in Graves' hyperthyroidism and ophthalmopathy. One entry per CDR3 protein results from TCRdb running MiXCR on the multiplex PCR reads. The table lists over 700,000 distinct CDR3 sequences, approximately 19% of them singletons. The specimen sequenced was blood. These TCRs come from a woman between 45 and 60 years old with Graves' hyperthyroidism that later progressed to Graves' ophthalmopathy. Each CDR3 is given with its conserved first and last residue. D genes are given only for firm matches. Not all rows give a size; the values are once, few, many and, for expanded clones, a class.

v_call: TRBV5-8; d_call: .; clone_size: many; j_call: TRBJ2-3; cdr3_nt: TGTGCCAGCAGCTCCAAGGGGGGGCGGGATACGCAGTATTTT; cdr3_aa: CASSSKGGRDTQYF
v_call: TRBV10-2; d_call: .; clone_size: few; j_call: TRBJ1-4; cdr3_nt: TGCGCCAGCAGTGACAGGGTGGACGAAAAACTGTTTTTT; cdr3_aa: CASSDRVDEKLFF
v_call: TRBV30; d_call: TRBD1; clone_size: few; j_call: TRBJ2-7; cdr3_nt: TGTGCCTGGGGCAGGGGGCACGAGCAGTACTTC; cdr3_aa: CAWGRGHEQYF
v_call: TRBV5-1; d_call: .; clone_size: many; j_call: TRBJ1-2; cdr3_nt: TGCGCCAGCAGCTTGGTCGCGACAGAGTATCTGGGGGATGGCTACACCTTC; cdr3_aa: CASSLVATEYLGDGYTF
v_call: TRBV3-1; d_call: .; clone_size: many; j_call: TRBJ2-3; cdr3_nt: TGTGCCAGCAGCTCCGGGGGTCCTAGCACAGATACGCAGTATTTT; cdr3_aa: CASSSGGPSTDTQYF
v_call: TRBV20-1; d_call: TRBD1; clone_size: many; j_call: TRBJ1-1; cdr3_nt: TGCAGTGCCCTGGGCGCGCAGGGGGGCACTGAAGCTTTCTTT; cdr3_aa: CSALGAQGGTEAFF
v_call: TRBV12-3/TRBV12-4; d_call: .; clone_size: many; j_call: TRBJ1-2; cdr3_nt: TGTGCCACCCGACTTCAGGGCAGCCAGTATGGCTACACCTTC; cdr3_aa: CATRLQGSQYGYTF
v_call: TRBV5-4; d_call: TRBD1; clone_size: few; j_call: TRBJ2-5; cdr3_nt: TGTGCCAGCAGCCCCTCGACAGGGGGCTTATTAGAGACCCAGTACTTC; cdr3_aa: CASSPSTGGLLETQYF
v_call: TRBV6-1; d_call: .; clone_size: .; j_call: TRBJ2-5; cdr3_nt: TGTGCCAGCAGTATATTTGGGGAAGGGGGCCAAGAGACCCAGTACTTC; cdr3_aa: CASSIFGEGGQETQYF
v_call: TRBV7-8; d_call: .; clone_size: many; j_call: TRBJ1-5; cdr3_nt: TGTGCCAGCAGCTTAAATCCCCAAGTCTATAGCAATCAGCCCCAGCATTTT; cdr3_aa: CASSLNPQVYSNQPQHF
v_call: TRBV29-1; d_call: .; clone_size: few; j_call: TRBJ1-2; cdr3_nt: TGCAGCGTTGAGGGGGGCGACTATGGCTACACCTTC; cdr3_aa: CSVEGGDYGYTF
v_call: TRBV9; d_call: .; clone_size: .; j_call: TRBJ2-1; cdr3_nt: TGTGCCAGCAGCGTATATCAGGGGAATGAGCAGTTCTTC; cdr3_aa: CASSVYQGNEQFF
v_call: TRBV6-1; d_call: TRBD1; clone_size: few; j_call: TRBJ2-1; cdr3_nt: TGTGCCAGCAGGAGCGGACAGGGGGGAAATGAGCAGTTCTTC; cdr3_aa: CASRSGQGGNEQFF